This passage covers 12 T cell receptor beta chains from one sample sequenced in a study of monozygotic twins with inflammatory bowel disease (dated by TCRdb to the late 2010s). Preparation of the library involved 5' RACE. Sequenced on an Illumina HiSeq 2500. TCRdb reprocessed the public reads and reports one entry per CDR3 protein sequence, without DNA. The table held for this sample gives 300,000 to 400,000 distinct CDR3 sequences. The ten most abundant clones make up 2.6% of the sample. Sequenced sample: blood. The receptor set was obtained from a human donor with ulcerative colitis or Crohn's disease, or a healthy co-twin of an affected twin (not recorded which).

V usage is TRBV2 and J usage is TRBJ2-6. Germline lookup yields CDR1 SNHLY and CDR2 FYNNEI. CDR3 length: 13 amino acids. The CDR3 loop reads CASKFSGANVLTF. The full variable domain, with the rest looked up from reference TRBV2 and TRBJ2-6, is EPEVTQTPSHQVTQMGQEVILRCVPISNHLYFYWYRQILGQKVEFLVSFYNNEISEKSEIFDDQFSVERPDGSNFTLKIRSTKLEDSAMYFCASKFSGANVLTFGAGSRLTVL.

The chain has TRBV6-1 and TRBJ1-2. Germline CDR1 MNHNS, CDR2 SASEGT. This CDR3 contains 12 residues. CDR3 sequence reads: CASRVGSYGYTF.

The chain couples TRBV4-1 to TRBJ2-6; as DNA is missing, the TRBD1 call by TCRdb cannot be tested. The CDR3 contains 21 residues. Germline values: CDR1 MGHRA, CDR2 YSYEKL. The CDR3: CASSPQPPGASGYSGANVLTF.

The chain couples TRBV12-3 or TRBV12-4 to TRBJ2-3. The CDR3 is made up of 15 amino acids. The CDR3 region is CASRLAGASTDTQYF.

V gene TRBV4-1 combines with J gene TRBJ2-1; without DNA, the TCRdb call of TRBD2 cannot be checked. Germline CDR1 MGHRA, CDR2 YSYEKL. The CDR3 has 16 amino acids. The CDR3: CASSQGTSGHYNEQFF.

The chain links TRBV14 to TRBJ1-5; lacking DNA, the TRBD1 call made by TCRdb goes unchecked. This CDR3 contains 15 residues. Germline V gene sequence: CDR1 SGHDN, CDR2 FVKESK. CDR3 amino acids: CASSQVGALNQPQHF.

The chain links TRBV11-2 to TRBJ1-2; TCRdb picks TRBD1, but there is no DNA to check that call. Germline CDR1 and CDR2: SGHAT and FQNNGV. The CDR3 has 15 amino acids. The CDR3 loop reads CASSLLSGGNYGYTF.

The chain links TRBV5-4 to TRBJ2-5; TCRdb calls TRBD1, which cannot be checked without DNA. Germline V CDR1 and CDR2: SGHNT, YYREEE (reference sequence). The CDR3 is 15 amino acids. The CDR3: CASRRDREGGETQYF.

The rearrangement uses TRBV6-5 and TRBJ1-2. Germline assignment: CDR1 MNHEY and CDR2 SVGAGI. CDR3 length equals 14 residues. This chain's CDR3 is CASSYSGPGYGYTF.

The chain recombines TRBV28 with TRBJ2-3; TCRdb gives TRBD1 as the D gene, but with no DNA this cannot be confirmed. CDR1 is MDHEN, CDR2 SYDVKM, per germline. The CDR3 is 16 amino acids. CDR3 in amino acids: CASSFSQVLSTDTQYF.

The chain employs TRBV7-9 and TRBJ2-5; the D call from TCRdb, TRBD2, cannot be confirmed without DNA. The CDR3 has 15 residues. Germline CDR1 SEHNR, CDR2 FQNEAQ (reference sequence). The CDR3 here is CASSLGLAGAETQYF.

The chain joins TRBV20-1 to TRBJ1-2; TCRdb reports TRBD1, a call that lacks DNA to check it against. This CDR3 is 16 amino acids long. CDR1 is DFQATT, CDR2 SNEGSKA, per germline (reference sequence). CDR3 region: CSATVYGQGVNYGYTF.